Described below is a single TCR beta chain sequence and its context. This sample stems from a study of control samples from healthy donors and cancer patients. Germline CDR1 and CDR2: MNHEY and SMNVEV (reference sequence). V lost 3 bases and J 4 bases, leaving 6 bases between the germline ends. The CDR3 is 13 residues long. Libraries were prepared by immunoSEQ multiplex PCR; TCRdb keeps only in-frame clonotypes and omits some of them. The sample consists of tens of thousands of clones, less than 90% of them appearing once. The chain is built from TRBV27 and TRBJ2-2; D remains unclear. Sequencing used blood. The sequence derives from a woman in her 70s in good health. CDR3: CASSFSTTGELFF. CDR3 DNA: TGTGCCAGCAGTTTCTCGACCACCGGGGAGCTGTTTTTT.